This passage covers 30 T cell receptor beta chains from one sample sequenced in a study of T cell responses to AZD1222 COVID-19 vaccine (dated by TCRdb to the early 2020s). The label giving this sample's time point can be read as: baseline before first vaccination. Library preparation was by the immunoSEQ multiplex PCR assay. Sourced from immuneACCESS, this table was stored by TCRdb with only in-frame sequences that have V and J called. A share of the clones is absent; for the studies checked, an unresolved V gene accounts for under half, and the remainder has no known explanation. Here the sample has 100,000 to 120,000 clones; around 81% occur a single time. Together, the top ten hold roughly 4.8% of the sample. The sample here was peripheral blood, taken on day 0 of AZD1222 vaccination. The receptor set was obtained from an adult in good health.

This chain joins TRBV9 and TRBJ2-6; maybe TRBD1 (5 bases). Deletions cut 1 base from V and 0 bases from J, with 8 bases between. Germline assignment: CDR1 SGDLS and CDR2 YYNGEE. This CDR3 is built from 16 residues. The CDR3 loop is CASSVTTGSGANVLTF. The CDR3 DNA follows: TGTGCCAGCAGCGTAACCACAGGCTCTGGGGCCAACGTCCTGACTTTC.

This clone was counted a few times. Here the CDR3 reads CASSLTSSGGGSTDTQYF. DNA of the CDR3: TGTGCCAGCAGCTTAACGTCTAGCGGGGGGGGTAGCACAGATACGCAGTATTTT. The rearrangement joins TRBV7-2 to TRBJ2-3; TRBD2 agrees at 12 bases. The junction had 6 bases not matched to a gene; V was cut back by 2 bases and J by 0 bases. The CDR3 loop spans 18 amino acids. Germline-derived CDR1 and CDR2 are SGHTA and FQGNSA.

The chain couples TRBV19 to TRBJ2-7; D gene ambiguous. This CDR3 comprises 14 residues. CDR1 and CDR2 from the germline V gene are LNHDA and SQIVND (reference sequence). Trimming took 2 bases from V and 6 from J, leaving 14 bases between them. CDR3 in amino acids: CASSIRVFAGEQYF. As DNA, the CDR3 is TGTGCCAGTAGTATACGTGTTTTTGCAGGCGAGCAGTACTTC.

This chain uses TRBV2 with TRBJ1-1; TRBD1 might be the D (5 bases). Trimming took off 4 bases at V and 10 bases at J, with 13 bases between the two ends. Germline assignment: CDR1 SNHLY and CDR2 FYNNEI. The length of the CDR3 is 12 residues. The CDR3 coding sequence is TGTGCCAGCAGTGCCGACAGCGTTTTAGCTTTCTTT. Residues: CASSADSVLAFF.

The chain employs TRBV2 and TRBJ2-1, with TRBD2 matching over 8 bases. This CDR3 spans 15 amino acids. Germline V gene data show CDR1 as SNHLY and CDR2 as FYNNEI. V gave up 6 bases and J gave up 4 bases; unmatched junction bases: 8. The CDR3 is CASRAQRGNYNEQFF. As DNA, the CDR3 is TGTGCCAGCAGGGCTCAGCGGGGGAATTACAATGAGCAGTTCTTC.

This rearrangement joins TRBV29-1 to TRBJ1-1; unclear D gene. V lost 7 bases to trimming and J lost 0 bases, with 21 bases between them. Looked up from germline, CDR1 is SQVTM and CDR2 is ANQGSEA. This CDR3 comprises 16 residues. In nucleotides, the CDR3 is TGCAGCGCCCGGTCAGGAAAAACCGCCATGAACACTGAAGCTTTCTTT. This encodes CSARSGKTAMNTEAFF.

This chain joins TRBV6-5 and TRBJ1-1, with D possibly being TRBD1 (6 bases). Trimming cost V 9 bases and J 5 bases, with 16 bases left between them. Germline V gene sequence: CDR1 MNHEY, CDR2 SVGAGI. There are 13 residues in the CDR3. The CDR3, as DNA: TGTGCCAGTGGAGGTAGGGGGGGGACTGAAGCTTTCTTT. Protein product: CASGGRGGTEAFF.

The chain couples TRBV9 to TRBJ2-2; no firm D call. The CDR3 is 14 residues long. V lost 2 bases and J lost 6, with 11 bases in between. Germline CDR1 SGDLS, CDR2 YYNGEE. This CDR3 is CASSVLPDPGELFF. The CDR3 region has the DNA TGTGCCAGCAGCGTTCTACCCGACCCCGGGGAGCTGTTTTTT. The full variable domain, in which reference TRBV9 and TRBJ2-2 provide the parts outside the CDR3, is DSGVTQTPKHLITATGQRVTLRCSPRSGDLSVYWYQQSLDQGLQFLIQYYNGEERAKGNILERFSAQQFPDLHSELNLSSLELGDSALYFCASSVLPDPGELFFGEGSRLTVL.

Note on this clone: Other DNA sequences in the sample encode the same CDR3. V usage is TRBV18 and J usage is TRBJ2-5, with D maybe TRBD2 (6 bases). V was trimmed by 3 bases and J by 2 bases, leaving 7 bases between them. The CDR3 totals 13 residues. CDR1 is KGHSH and CDR2 is LQKENI in the germline V gene. The CDR3 is CASSPGLQETQYF. The CDR3 DNA is TGTGCCAGCTCACCGGGACTTCAAGAGACCCAGTACTTC.

The chain has TRBV4-3 and TRBJ2-6; D gene ambiguous. The V and J ends lost 4 bases and 0 bases respectively, with 7 bases between them. The CDR3 runs 15 residues. Germline assignment: CDR1 LGHNA and CDR2 YSLEER. The CDR3 region has the DNA TGCGCCAGCAGCCTGGGGTTCTCTGGGGCCAACGTCCTGACTTTC. Translated, it gives CASSLGFSGANVLTF.

This clone has only a few counts. The chain has TRBV9 and TRBJ1-1, with a weak D call TRBD1 (6 bases). Trimming left V 4 bases short and J 1 base short, with 14 bases between. The CDR3 length is 15 residues. Germline assignment: CDR1 SGDLS and CDR2 YYNGEE. In nucleotides, the CDR3 is TGTGCCAGCAGCCCAAGGGGAGGGGGGAACACTGAAGCTTTCTTT. Protein: CASSPRGGGNTEAFF.

The genes are TRBV4-3 and TRBJ1-2, with D possibly being TRBD1 (5 bases). Germline-derived CDR1 and CDR2 are LGHNA and YSLEER. V lost 4 bases, J lost 7 bases, and 10 bases lay in between. The CDR3 consists of 12 residues. CDR3 sequence: CASSRDSRGYTF. Here the CDR3 DNA reads TGCGCCAGCAGCCGAGACAGCCGTGGCTACACCTTC.

The rearrangement uses TRBV7-2 and TRBJ2-7, with TRBD2 matching 9 bases. CDR1 SGHTA and CDR2 FQGNSA come from the germline V gene. V was clipped by 5 bases and J by 2 bases; unmatched bases: 4. The CDR3 spans 14 residues. The CDR3 sequence: CASSMGLAAYEQYF. CDR3 DNA sequence: TGTGCCAGCAGCATGGGACTAGCAGCCTACGAGCAGTACTTC.

This chain joins TRBV18 and TRBJ1-1; D is unresolved. This CDR3 has 13 amino acids. Trimming removed 2 bases from V and 6 bases from J, with 10 bases in between. Germline V gene sequence: CDR1 KGHSH, CDR2 LQKENI. CDR3 amino acids: CASSPASGAEAFF. The CDR3 coding sequence is TGTGCCAGCTCACCAGCGTCCGGCGCTGAAGCTTTCTTT.

The chain is built from TRBV7-9 and TRBJ1-1, with 7 bases aligning to TRBD1. The CDR3 has 10 amino acids. The germline gives CDR1 SEHNR, CDR2 FQNEAQ (reference sequence). The CDR3 reads CGSGGTEAFF. CDR3 nucleotides: TGTGGCTCAGGGGGCACTGAAGCTTTCTTT.

This chain links TRBV5-1 with TRBJ1-1, with 8 bases aligning to TRBD1. Germline assignment: CDR1 SGHRS and CDR2 YFSETQ. Unmatched junction bases numbered 8, after V lost 1 base and J lost 6 bases. The CDR3 spans 15 residues. As DNA, the CDR3 is TGCGCCAGCAGCTTGATTCCAGGGGGCATGGCTGAAGCTTTCTTT. Amino acid sequence: CASSLIPGGMAEAFF.

The rearrangement links TRBV6-5 to TRBJ2-2; no clear D gene. Between the trimmed V and J ends, which lost 6 bases and 1 base, there was a span of 12 bases. The germline V gene has CDR1 MNHEY and CDR2 SVGAGI. The length of the CDR3 is 15 residues. CDR3 in amino acids: CASRPISVNTGELFF. In nucleotides, the CDR3 is TGTGCCAGCAGACCGATATCAGTGAACACCGGGGAGCTGTTTTTT.

This clone was seen only once. The chain uses TRBV28 and TRBJ1-5, with TRBD1 as a possible D gene (5 bases). CDR1 is MDHEN, CDR2 SYDVKM, per germline. This CDR3 has 16 amino acids. V lost 6 bases to trimming and J lost 6 bases, with 21 bases between them. CDR3 bases: TGTGCCAGCAGCGGGGGGAACGGATTGTGGGGTCAGCCCCAGCATTTT. It yields the protein CASSGGNGLWGQPQHF.

The chain joins TRBV29-1 to TRBJ1-4; D is undetermined. CDR3 size: 12 residues. Germline CDR1 and CDR2: SQVTM and ANQGSEA. Between the trimmed V and J ends, which lost 4 bases and 0 bases, there was a span of 3 bases. The CDR3 loop is CSVVATNEKLFF. DNA of the CDR3: TGCAGCGTTGTTGCAACTAATGAAAAACTGTTTTTT.

The rearrangement joins TRBV6-2 or TRBV6-3 to TRBJ2-3; D gene uncertain. The V and J ends lost 6 bases and 6 bases respectively, with 7 bases between them. The CDR3 spans 11 residues. Germline loops: CDR1 MNHEY, CDR2 SVGEGT. CDR3 residues: CASSFPDTQYF. The CDR3 nucleotides are TGTGCCAGCAGCTTCCCGGATACGCAGTATTTT.

This clone was observed a single time. The chain couples TRBV19 to TRBJ2-1, with D possibly being TRBD2 (6 bases). Germline-derived CDR1 and CDR2 are LNHDA and SQIVND (reference sequence). Trimming left V 5 bases short and J 8 bases short, with 13 bases between. The CDR3 consists of 13 residues. The CDR3 region is CASSHPPGDEQFF. In DNA form, the CDR3 reads TGTGCCAGTAGTCACCCTCCGGGGGATGAGCAGTTCTTC.

The table lists this clone with a count of one. The gene calls are TRBV6-5 and TRBJ1-2; 8 nucleotides match TRBD1. This CDR3 contains 15 residues. Germline CDR1 and CDR2: MNHEY and SVGAGI. With V trimmed by 6 bases and J by 5 bases, 11 bases remained unmatched. CDR3 coding DNA: TGTGCCAGCAGCCCAGGGACAGGCTTTGGGTATGGCTACACCTTC. As protein: CASSPGTGFGYGYTF.

The chain joins TRBV28 to TRBJ2-7, with TRBD2 identical over 7 bases. The CDR3 sequence is 15 residues long. The germline V gene encodes CDR1 MDHEN and CDR2 SYDVKM. The junction had 10 bases not matched to a gene; V was cut back by 5 bases and J by 3 bases. The DNA for the CDR3 is TGTGCCAGCAGTGGGGGGGAGGGCCCCCTCTACGAGCAGTACTTC. It is translated as CASSGGEGPLYEQYF.

The chain has TRBV24-1 and TRBJ2-1; D uncertain. Trimming stripped 5 bases from V and 7 bases from J, with 8 bases between. Per the germline V gene, CDR1 is KGHDR and CDR2 is SFDVKD. This CDR3 is built from 12 residues. CDR3 region: CATSGSENEQFF. The CDR3, as DNA: TGTGCCACCAGTGGGTCCGAGAATGAGCAGTTCTTC.

The V call is TRBV4-1, the J call TRBJ2-7; tentative D call: TRBD1 (6 bases). Germline CDR1 and CDR2: MGHRA and YSYEKL. V lost 2 bases, J lost 3 bases, and 14 bases lay in between. The CDR3 is 15 residues long. This CDR3 is CASSQTGTSIYEQYF. CDR3 DNA: TGCGCCAGCAGCCAAACCGGGACATCTATCTACGAGCAGTACTTC.

This clone was found a few times. V and J are TRBV14 and TRBJ1-4, with a possible D match to TRBD1 (6 bases). Germline values: CDR1 SGHDN, CDR2 FVKESK. The CDR3 is 16 amino acids. Trimming shortened V by 4 bases and J by 7 bases, and 19 bases separated the two germline ends. The CDR3 nucleotides are TGTGCCAGCAGCCTCTTCCGCGGGGGGGCTGTTGAAAAACTGTTTTTT. Encoded protein: CASSLFRGGAVEKLFF.

V usage is TRBV7-9 and J usage is TRBJ1-1, with unresolved D. The CDR3 spans 14 residues. Germline V gives CDR1 SEHNR, CDR2 FQNEAQ (reference sequence). Trimming cost V 1 base and J 5 bases, with 11 bases left between them. Here the CDR3 DNA reads TGTGCCAGCAGCTTAGAGGGCGCTTTAACTGAAGCTTTCTTT. Translation: CASSLEGALTEAFF. The variable domain in full, completed from reference TRBV7-9 and TRBJ1-1, reads DTGVSQNPRHKITKRGQNVTFRCDPISEHNRLYWYRQTLGQGPEFLTYFQNEAQLEKSRLLSDRFSAERPKGSFSTLEIQRTEQGDSAMYLCASSLEGALTEAFFGQGTRLTVV.

This chain uses TRBV5-1 with TRBJ2-7; no clear D. This CDR3 has 13 residues. Germline lookup yields CDR1 SGHRS and CDR2 YFSETQ. Trimming shortened V by 0 bases and J by 1 base, and 5 bases separated the two germline ends. The CDR3 reads CASSLVVSYEQYF. The CDR3 DNA sequence: TGCGCCAGCAGCTTGGTTGTATCCTACGAGCAGTACTTC.

In its sample, this clone was seen once. The V and J genes are TRBV7-9 and TRBJ1-1; D not resolved. The CDR3 has 11 residues. Germline V lookup: CDR1 SEHNR, CDR2 FQNEAQ (reference sequence). Trimming removed 3 bases at V and 11 bases at J, with 10 bases between. The CDR3 sequence: CASSFGAWAFF. The DNA of the CDR3 is TGTGCCAGCAGCTTCGGAGCGTGGGCTTTCTTT.

This clone was counted a few times. The chain couples TRBV7-9 to TRBJ1-2; D uncertain. From germline, CDR1 is SEHNR and CDR2 FQNEAQ (reference sequence). Trimming stripped 3 bases from V and 2 bases from J, with 10 bases between. The CDR3 is 14 residues long. The CDR3 bases are TGTGCCAGCAGCTTGAAGGCGGAGAACTATGGCTACACCTTC. The encoded protein is CASSLKAENYGYTF.